This T cell receptor (beta chain) emerged from a study of memory CD4+ T cells and cytomegalovirus serostatus. As for the study in general: Healthy Belgian adult donors included roughly nine CMV-positive and 20 to 30 CMV-negative people.

Authors' methods: After removing out-of-frame reads, around 2,000,000 distinct TCRbeta sequences remained. Assay used: immunoSEQ multiplex PCR; TCRdb lists only in-frame clones, some missing. Clone size and the V and J calls come from that table; the DNA yielded D and trimming. The sample shows some 50,000 clones, roughly 74% of them seen only once. Per the germline V gene, CDR1 is DFQATT and CDR2 is SNEGSKA (reference sequence). The CDR3 runs to 10 residues. The ends were cut back, 6 bases at V and 7 bases at J, with 9 bases in the middle. General study results and limits: Each of 65 to 75 CMV-associated TCRbeta sequences occurred in one to five individuals.

This clone was seen once. The antigen remains undetermined. Single viable CD3+CD4+CD8-CD45RO+ cells were sorted as the memory CD4+ T cells. Donors' CMV status reflects serum IgG against pp150, pp28, p38, p52. The sequencing sample was made of memory CD4+ T cells from blood. This sequence was found in an adult in good health and CMV-seropositive. J is TRBJ1-2 and V is TRBV20-1; TRBD1 is a possible D gene (6 bases). The CDR3, as DNA: TGCAGTGCCGCAGGGGTTGGCTACACCTTC. Translated, it gives CSAAGVGYTF.